Listed here are 23 T cell receptor beta chains from one sample, sequenced in a study of blood T cell repertoires in COVID-19. Some clones are missing from TCRdb's copy, which holds only in-frame ones; the method was immunoSEQ multiplex PCR. Among 200,000 to 250,000 clones listed, around 85% were seen once. The sequenced sample consisted of peripheral blood. The receptors here all came from a young woman who had recovered from COVID-19.

The rearrangement uses TRBV6-1 and TRBJ1-2, with D perhaps matching TRBD1 (5 bases). Germline assignment: CDR1 MNHNS and CDR2 SASEGT. The CDR3 is 15 residues long. Trimming removed 2 bases at V and 5 bases at J, with 15 bases between. CDR3 region: CASSESRALGYGYTF. The CDR3 nucleotides are TGTGCCAGCAGTGAAAGCAGGGCACTTGGGTATGGCTACACCTTC.

V and J are TRBV4-1 and TRBJ1-2; D not certain. Trimming left V 2 bases short and J 4 bases short, with 14 bases between. This CDR3 region has 15 residues. The germline gives CDR1 MGHRA, CDR2 YSYEKL. CDR3 loop: CASSQRDESFYGYTF. The CDR3, as DNA: TGCGCCAGCAGCCAACGCGATGAGTCCTTCTATGGCTACACCTTC.

The chain recombines TRBV9 with TRBJ1-3; possible D gene TRBD1, 5 bases. V dropped 1 base and J dropped 1 base, with 9 bases sitting between them. CDR3 length: 15 residues. CDR1 and CDR2 (germline): SGDLS, YYNGEE. This CDR3 reads CASSVQGRSGNTIYF. The DNA for the CDR3 is TGTGCCAGCAGCGTACAGGGCAGATCTGGAAACACCATATATTTT.

This chain links TRBV19 with TRBJ2-1; a possible D gene is TRBD1 (6 bases). The germline gives CDR1 LNHDA, CDR2 SQIVND (reference sequence). This CDR3 has 13 amino acids. V dropped 3 bases and J dropped 8 bases, with 11 bases sitting between them. CDR3 nucleotide sequence: TGTGCCAGTAGTATGAACAGGGATTATGAGCAGTTCTTC. This sequence encodes CASSMNRDYEQFF.

V and J are TRBV15 and TRBJ1-5; 12 nucleotides align to TRBD1. CDR3 size: 18 residues. The V gene's germline CDR1 is LNHNV and CDR2 YYDKDF (reference sequence). Trimming took 1 base from V and 6 from J; bases not matched to a gene: 10. This CDR3 reads CATSRGAGQGAVGQPQHF. The CDR3 nucleotides read TGTGCCACCAGCAGAGGCGCGGGACAGGGGGCAGTGGGTCAGCCCCAGCATTTT.

This clone came up once. The gene calls are TRBV6-6 and TRBJ2-5; 12 bases align to TRBD1. CDR3 length: 17 amino acids. The J segment lost 5 bases and the V segment lost 5 bases, leaving 12 bases of the junction unmatched. Germline values: CDR1 MNHNY, CDR2 SVGAGI (reference sequence). The CDR3 region has the DNA TGTGCCAGCAGTCGCCCGACCGGGACAGGGGGCGAGGAGACCCAGTACTTC. This sequence encodes CASSRPTGTGGEETQYF.

The chain recombines TRBV5-1 with TRBJ2-7; the D gene is possibly TRBD1 (6 bases). The germline CDR1 and CDR2 sequences are SGHRS and YFSETQ. CDR3 length: 15 amino acids. Deletions cut 0 bases from V and 4 bases from J, with 14 bases between. CDR3 in amino acids: CASSLGQGIWYEQYF. CDR3 bases: TGCGCCAGCAGCTTGGGTCAGGGGATCTGGTACGAGCAGTACTTC. Full variable domain (remainder filled in from reference TRBV5-1 and TRBJ2-7): KAGVTQTPRYLIKTRGQQVTLSCSPISGHRSVSWYQQTPGQGLQFLFEYFSETQRNKGNFPGRFSGRQFSNSRSEMNVSTLELGDSALYLCASSLGQGIWYEQYFGPGTRLTVT.

CDR3: CASSLGTGENTEAFF. CDR3 nucleotides: TGTGCCAGCAGCTTAGGTACAGGGGAGAATACTGAAGCTTTCTTT. This rearrangement joins TRBV5-6 to TRBJ1-1; 7 positions match TRBD1. CDR1 and CDR2 (germline): SGHDT, YYEEEE. The CDR3 consists of 15 residues. Trimming removed 2 bases from V and 5 bases from J; junction bases left unmatched: 9.

This chain connects TRBV10-1 to TRBJ2-2, with D unresolved. The CDR3 sequence is 15 residues long. The germline V and J ends were trimmed by 6 bases and 0 bases, with 11 bases remaining between them. Per germline, CDR1 WNHNN and CDR2 SYGVQD (reference sequence). The CDR3 DNA follows: TGCGCCAGCAGGACAAGAACCTCGAACACCGGGGAGCTGTTTTTT. Amino acids: CASRTRTSNTGELFF.

This rearrangement joins TRBV3-1 (or the pseudogene TRBV3-2) to TRBJ2-1; 12 bases fit TRBD2. The germline gives CDR1 LGHDT, CDR2 YNNKEL (reference sequence). The CDR3 extends over 17 amino acids. Trimming at V came to 3 bases and at J to 4 bases, leaving 7 bases not matched to a gene. The CDR3 spells CASSHEPGTSGYNEQFF. The CDR3 DNA sequence: TGTGCCAGCAGCCACGAACCCGGGACTAGCGGGTACAATGAGCAGTTCTTC.

J is TRBJ2-1 and V is TRBV13, with TRBD1 matching 9 bases. Trimming removed 5 bases from V and 4 bases from J; junction bases left unmatched: 6. Per germline, CDR1 PRHDT and CDR2 FYEKMQ (reference sequence). This CDR3 is built from 15 residues. The CDR3 protein is CASSETGTGYNEQFF. In DNA, the CDR3 is TGTGCCAGCAGCGAAACCGGGACAGGGTACAATGAGCAGTTCTTC.

The gene calls are TRBV12-3 or TRBV12-4 and TRBJ1-2; D ambiguous. V gave up 3 bases and J gave up 5 bases, with 7 bases separating them. The CDR3 spans 12 residues. DNA for the CDR3: TGTGCCAGCAGTTTTGAGGGTTATGGCTACACCTTC. Translation gives CASSFEGYGYTF.

V and J are TRBV4-1 and TRBJ2-5; TRBD2 matches at 10 bases. Germline values: CDR1 MGHRA, CDR2 YSYEKL. V lost 4 bases, J lost 2 bases, and 13 bases stayed unmatched. The CDR3 has 18 amino acids. CDR3 bases: TGCGCCAGCAGCCTCCTACCAGCGGGGGGGACCTATCAAGAGACCCAGTACTTC. This sequence encodes CASSLLPAGGTYQETQYF.

The chain has TRBV6-1 and TRBJ1-5, with 8 bases aligning to TRBD1. The CDR3 runs to 17 residues. Germline lookup yields CDR1 MNHNS and CDR2 SASEGT. The trim removed 0 bases at V and 3 bases at J, leaving 7 bases unmatched. The CDR3, as DNA: TGTGCCAGCAGTGAAGCAATATGGACAGGGTCCAATCAGCCCCAGCATTTT. Translation: CASSEAIWTGSNQPQHF.

The chain recombines TRBV6-1 with TRBJ2-1; TRBD2 matches 9 bases. Germline loops: CDR1 MNHNS, CDR2 SASEGT. With 3 bases clipped from V and 8 bases from J, the junction kept 8 bases outside the gene matches. This CDR3 spans 15 amino acids. The CDR3 here is CASSEPRGGWDEQFF. CDR3 bases: TGTGCCAGCAGTGAGCCGCGGGGGGGGTGGGATGAGCAGTTCTTC.

This clone was counted once. The rearrangement joins TRBV5-1 to TRBJ1-5, with D possibly being TRBD1 (6 bases). This CDR3 is 15 amino acids long. Germline loops: CDR1 SGHRS, CDR2 YFSETQ. Trimming removed 1 base at V and 5 bases at J, with 13 bases between. The CDR3 sequence: CASSLYGGLDQPQHF. Written as DNA, the CDR3 is TGCGCCAGCAGCTTGTACGGGGGGCTGGATCAGCCCCAGCATTTT.

V is TRBV2 and J is TRBJ2-3; 13 bases map to TRBD2. The V gene's germline CDR1 is SNHLY and CDR2 FYNNEI. The CDR3 totals 15 residues. V trimming: 6 bases; J trimming: 7 bases; junction bases outside the gene matches: 7. The CDR3 sequence: CASSTSGGAGNTQYF. CDR3 sequence (DNA): TGTGCCAGCAGCACTAGCGGGGGGGCGGGGAATACGCAGTATTTT.

J is TRBJ2-4 and V is TRBV27; 8 positions agree with TRBD1. In germline, CDR1 is MNHEY, CDR2 SMNVEV (reference sequence). This CDR3 has 13 residues. The V and J ends lost 10 bases and 7 bases, in that order; junction bases with no gene match: 9. CDR3 in DNA: TGTGCCAACCTCACAGGGGGTTGTAACATTCAGTACTTC. It codes for CANLTGGCNIQYF.

In DNA form, the CDR3 reads TGCGCCAGCAGCCAAGTCGGAAGGGGGCGTCCCAACTATGGCTACACCTTC. Encoded protein: CASSQVGRGRPNYGYTF. The chain links TRBV4-1 to TRBJ1-2, with 7 bases lining up with TRBD1. The CDR3 sequence is 17 residues long. J gave up 2 bases and V 1 base, and 10 bases lay outside the gene matches. Per germline, CDR1 MGHRA and CDR2 YSYEKL.

The chain employs TRBV29-1 and TRBJ2-5; D perhaps matches TRBD1 (5 bases). Germline V gene sequence: CDR1 SQVTM, CDR2 ANQGSEA. The V end lost 5 bases, the J end lost 4 bases, and 11 bases lay between the germline ends. CDR3 size: 12 residues. The CDR3 DNA sequence: TGCAGCGTTCAGTACAGGTTAGAGACCCAGTACTTC. Protein sequence: CSVQYRLETQYF.

V gene TRBV27 combines with J gene TRBJ2-7; tentative D call: TRBD1 (5 bases). The V and J ends lost 4 bases and 2 bases respectively, with 12 bases between them. The CDR3 consists of 14 residues. Per germline, CDR1 MNHEY and CDR2 SMNVEV (reference sequence). The CDR3 protein is CASSSSIGAYEQYF. CDR3 DNA sequence: TGTGCCAGCAGTTCCTCTATAGGGGCCTACGAGCAGTACTTC.

This clone was observed a single time. The chain recombines TRBV2 with TRBJ2-3; TRBD2 is a possible D gene (6 bases). Germline-derived CDR1 and CDR2 are SNHLY and FYNNEI. The CDR3 is made up of 14 amino acids. Trimming shortened V by 8 bases and J by 0 bases, and 12 bases separated the two germline ends. CDR3 sequence reads: CASGLRQSTDTQYF. The DNA of the CDR3 is TGTGCCAGCGGACTAAGACAGAGCACAGATACGCAGTATTTT.

The chain links TRBV30 to TRBJ2-6; D uncertain. This CDR3 is 16 amino acids long. CDR1 GTSNPN and CDR2 SVGIG come from the germline V gene (reference sequence). V was pared by 3 bases and J by 1 base, with 13 bases between. Here the CDR3 reads CAWSVTGASGANVLTF. The CDR3 bases are TGTGCCTGGAGCGTGACTGGAGCTTCTGGGGCCAACGTCCTGACTTTC.